One T cell receptor (beta chain) is described in this entry. Its antigen is unidentified. The data were obtained in a study of vaccination and CD4 T cells after COVID-19. Study details: Comprising six males and four females, the convalescent participants counted two Hispanic individuals among them.

Cultured CD4+ T cell DNA was sequenced using the Oncomine TCR Beta short-read assay. Each CDR3 protein is one row after TCRdb ran MiXCR on the PCR reads. Of roughly 7,000 distinct CDR3 sequences in the sample, about 79% are singletons; the top ten hold around a third. Treatment of the sample: approximately 10-day PBMC culture with coronavirus spike peptide pools or control peptides (ViraFEST assay). CDR1 and CDR2 (germline): KGHSH, LQKENI. Deletions cut 3 bases from V and 3 bases from J, with 14 bases between. The CDR3 runs to 15 residues. Sequencing was carried out using CD4+ T cells from blood, cultured in vitro. The chain combines TRBV18 with TRBJ1-2; possibly TRBD1 for D (5 bases). This receptor was identified in a human donor who had recovered from COVID-19. CDR3 sequence: CASSPGLGRDYGYTF. The CDR3 coding sequence is TGTGCCAGCTCACCGGGGTTGGGCAGGGACTATGGCTACACCTTC.